This T cell receptor beta chain was found in a study of OX40 agonist ivuxolimab in advanced cancers. Study-wide results and limits: Circulating CD4+ and CD8+ T cells showed clonal expansion by week 6 at 0.1 to 3.0 mg/kg.

Data came from immunoSEQ multiplex PCR; TCRdb stores just in-frame clones and leaves some out. The repertoire holds about 52,000 clones, with less than 90% as singletons. A note on this clone: Its antigen is not known.

Sequenced material: CD4+ or CD8+ T cells sorted from blood, taken in a trial of the OX40 agonist ivuxolimab. This TCR came from an adult with an advanced solid tumor such as melanoma, head and neck, liver or kidney cancer.

DNA for the CDR3: TGTGCCAGTAGTTGGGACTCCTCCTACGAGCAGTACTTC. Protein product: CASSWDSSYEQYF. The chain combines TRBV19 with TRBJ2-7; D is perhaps TRBD2 (6 bases). The V gene's germline CDR1 is LNHDA and CDR2 SQIVND (reference sequence). The V end was cut by 5 bases, the J end by 0 bases, with 8 bases between. The CDR3 spans 13 residues.